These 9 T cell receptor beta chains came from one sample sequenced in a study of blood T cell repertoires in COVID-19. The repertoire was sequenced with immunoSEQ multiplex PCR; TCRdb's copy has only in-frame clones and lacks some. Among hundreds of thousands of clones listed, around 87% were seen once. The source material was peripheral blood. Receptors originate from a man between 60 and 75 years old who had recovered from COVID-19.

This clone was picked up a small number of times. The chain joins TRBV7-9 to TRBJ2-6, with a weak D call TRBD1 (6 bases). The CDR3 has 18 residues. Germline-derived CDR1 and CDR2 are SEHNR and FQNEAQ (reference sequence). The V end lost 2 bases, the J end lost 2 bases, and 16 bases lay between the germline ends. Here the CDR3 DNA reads TGTGCCAGCAGCTTAAGGGCCAGGGGCCGACCTGGGGCCAACGTCCTGACTTTC. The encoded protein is CASSLRARGRPGANVLTF.

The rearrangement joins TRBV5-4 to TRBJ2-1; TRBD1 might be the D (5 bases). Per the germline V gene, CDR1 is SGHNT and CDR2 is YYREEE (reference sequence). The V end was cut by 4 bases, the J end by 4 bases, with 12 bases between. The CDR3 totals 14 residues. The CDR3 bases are TGTGCCAGCAGCCGCCCTGACAGTTACAATGAGCAGTTCTTC. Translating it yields CASSRPDSYNEQFF.

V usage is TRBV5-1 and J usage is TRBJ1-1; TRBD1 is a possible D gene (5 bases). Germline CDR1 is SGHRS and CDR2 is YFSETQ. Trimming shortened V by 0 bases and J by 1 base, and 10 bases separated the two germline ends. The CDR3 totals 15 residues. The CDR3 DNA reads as TGCGCCAGCAGCTTGGCCTTAGGGGCGAACACTGAAGCTTTCTTT. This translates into CASSLALGANTEAFF.

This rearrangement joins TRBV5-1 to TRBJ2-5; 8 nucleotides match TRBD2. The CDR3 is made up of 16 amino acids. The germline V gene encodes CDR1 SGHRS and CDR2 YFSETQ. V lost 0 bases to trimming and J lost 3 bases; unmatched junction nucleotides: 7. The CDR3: CASSLGQRAGEETQYF. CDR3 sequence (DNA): TGCGCCAGCAGCTTGGGGCAGCGAGCGGGGGAAGAGACCCAGTACTTC.

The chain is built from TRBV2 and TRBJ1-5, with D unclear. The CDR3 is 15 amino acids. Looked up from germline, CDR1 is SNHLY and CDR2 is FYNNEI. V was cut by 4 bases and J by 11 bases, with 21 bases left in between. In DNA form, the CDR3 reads TGTGCCAGCAGTGCACGGGGTAACGAATTCGTGGCCCAGCATTTT. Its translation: CASSARGNEFVAQHF.

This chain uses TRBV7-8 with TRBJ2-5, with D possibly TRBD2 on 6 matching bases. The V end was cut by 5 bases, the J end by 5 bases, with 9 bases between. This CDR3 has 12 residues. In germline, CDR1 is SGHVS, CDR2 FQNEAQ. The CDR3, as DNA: TGTGCCAGCAGCCGGGGGAGGGAGACCCAGTACTTC. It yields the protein CASSRGRETQYF.

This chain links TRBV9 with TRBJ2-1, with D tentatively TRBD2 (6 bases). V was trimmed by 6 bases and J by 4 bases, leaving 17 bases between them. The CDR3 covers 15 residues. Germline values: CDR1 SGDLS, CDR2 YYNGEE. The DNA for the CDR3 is TGTGCCAGCACACGGGAGTTAGGGATTTACAATGAGCAGTTCTTC. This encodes CASTRELGIYNEQFF. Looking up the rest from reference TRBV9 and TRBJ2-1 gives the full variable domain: DSGVTQTPKHLITATGQRVTLRCSPRSGDLSVYWYQQSLDQGLQFLIQYYNGEERAKGNILERFSAQQFPDLHSELNLSSLELGDSALYFCASTRELGIYNEQFFGPGTRLTVL.

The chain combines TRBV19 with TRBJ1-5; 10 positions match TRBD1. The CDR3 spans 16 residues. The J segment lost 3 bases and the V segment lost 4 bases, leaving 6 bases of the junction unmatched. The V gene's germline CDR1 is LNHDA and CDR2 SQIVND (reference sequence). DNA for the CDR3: TGTGCCAGTAGTACCCGGGACAGGGGTACCAATCAGCCCCAGCATTTT. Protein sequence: CASSTRDRGTNQPQHF.

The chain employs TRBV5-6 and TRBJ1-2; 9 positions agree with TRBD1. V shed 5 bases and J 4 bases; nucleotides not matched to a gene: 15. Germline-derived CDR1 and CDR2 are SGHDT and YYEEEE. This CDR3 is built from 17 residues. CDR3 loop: CASRWRGDREGSYGYTF. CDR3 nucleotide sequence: TGTGCCAGCAGATGGAGGGGGGACAGGGAAGGGAGCTATGGCTACACCTTC.